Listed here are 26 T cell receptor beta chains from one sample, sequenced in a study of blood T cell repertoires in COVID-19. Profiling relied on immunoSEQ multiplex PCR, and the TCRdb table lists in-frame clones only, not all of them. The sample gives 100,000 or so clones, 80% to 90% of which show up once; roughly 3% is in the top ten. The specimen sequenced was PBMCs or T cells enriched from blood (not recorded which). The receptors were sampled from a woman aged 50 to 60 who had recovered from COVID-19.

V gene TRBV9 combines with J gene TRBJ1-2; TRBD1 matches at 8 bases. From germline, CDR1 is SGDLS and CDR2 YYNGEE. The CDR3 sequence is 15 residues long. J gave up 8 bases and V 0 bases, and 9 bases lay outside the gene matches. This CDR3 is CASSVDPDRGGGYTF. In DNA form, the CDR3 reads TGTGCCAGCAGCGTAGACCCCGACAGGGGAGGGGGCTACACCTTC.

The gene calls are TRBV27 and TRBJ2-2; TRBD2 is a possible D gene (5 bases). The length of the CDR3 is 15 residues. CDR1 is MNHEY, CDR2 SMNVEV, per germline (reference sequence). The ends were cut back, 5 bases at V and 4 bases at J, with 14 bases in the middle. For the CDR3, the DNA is TGTGCCAGCAGTCCTAGCAGGCATAGCACCGGGGAGCTGTTTTTT. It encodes CASSPSRHSTGELFF.

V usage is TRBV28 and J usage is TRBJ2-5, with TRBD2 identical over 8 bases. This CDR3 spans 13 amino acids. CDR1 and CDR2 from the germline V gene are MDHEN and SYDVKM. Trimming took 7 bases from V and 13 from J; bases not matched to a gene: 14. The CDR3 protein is CASIIAGPRVGYF. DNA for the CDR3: TGTGCCAGCATCATAGCGGGACCACGAGTGGGGTACTTC.

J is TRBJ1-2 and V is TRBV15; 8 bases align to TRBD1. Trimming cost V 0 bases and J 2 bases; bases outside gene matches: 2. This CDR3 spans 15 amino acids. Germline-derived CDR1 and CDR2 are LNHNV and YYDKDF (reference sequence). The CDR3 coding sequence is TGTGCCACCAGCAGAGAGAGGACAGGGAACTATGGCTACACCTTC. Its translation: CATSRERTGNYGYTF.

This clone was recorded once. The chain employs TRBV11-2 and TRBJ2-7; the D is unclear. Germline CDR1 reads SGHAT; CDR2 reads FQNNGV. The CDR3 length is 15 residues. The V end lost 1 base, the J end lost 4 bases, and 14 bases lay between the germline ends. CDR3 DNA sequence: TGTGCCAGCAGCTTAGGTCCACGAACGACATACGAGCAGTACTTC. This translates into CASSLGPRTTYEQYF.

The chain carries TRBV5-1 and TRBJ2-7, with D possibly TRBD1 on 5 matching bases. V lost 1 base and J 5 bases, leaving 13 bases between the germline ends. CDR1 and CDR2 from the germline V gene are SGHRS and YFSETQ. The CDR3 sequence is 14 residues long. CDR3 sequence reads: CASSLNQGKNEQYF. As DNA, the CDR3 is TGCGCCAGCAGCTTGAACCAGGGAAAAAACGAGCAGTACTTC.

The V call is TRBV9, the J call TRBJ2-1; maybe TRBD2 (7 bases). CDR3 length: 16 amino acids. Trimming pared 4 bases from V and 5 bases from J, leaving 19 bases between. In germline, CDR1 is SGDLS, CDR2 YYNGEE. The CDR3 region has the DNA TGTGCCAGCAGCTGGGGGAGGGGGGCGCTGGACAATGAGCAGTTCTTC. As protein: CASSWGRGALDNEQFF.

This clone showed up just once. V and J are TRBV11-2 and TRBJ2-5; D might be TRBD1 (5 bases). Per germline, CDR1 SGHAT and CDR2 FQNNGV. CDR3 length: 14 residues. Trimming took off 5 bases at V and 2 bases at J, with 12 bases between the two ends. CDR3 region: CASSLQTDQETQYF. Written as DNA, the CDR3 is TGTGCCAGCAGCCTACAGACAGATCAAGAGACCCAGTACTTC.

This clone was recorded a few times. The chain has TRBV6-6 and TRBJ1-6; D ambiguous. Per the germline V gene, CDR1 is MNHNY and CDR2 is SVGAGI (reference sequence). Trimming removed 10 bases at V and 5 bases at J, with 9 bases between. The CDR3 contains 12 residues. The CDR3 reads CATTGDNSPLHF. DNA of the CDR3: TGTGCCACCACGGGTGATAATTCACCCCTCCACTTT.

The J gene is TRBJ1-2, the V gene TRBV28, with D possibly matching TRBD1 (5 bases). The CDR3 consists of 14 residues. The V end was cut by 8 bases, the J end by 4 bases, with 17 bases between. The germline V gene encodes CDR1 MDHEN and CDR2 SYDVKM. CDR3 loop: CASGTTSPGYGYTF. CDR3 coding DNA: TGTGCCAGCGGGACTACATCTCCGGGCTATGGCTACACCTTC.

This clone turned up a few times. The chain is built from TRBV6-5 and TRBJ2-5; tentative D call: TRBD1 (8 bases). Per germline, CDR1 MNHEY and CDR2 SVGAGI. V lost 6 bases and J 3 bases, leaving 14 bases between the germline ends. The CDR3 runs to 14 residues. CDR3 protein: CASRYRGREETQYF. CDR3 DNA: TGTGCCAGCAGATACAGGGGGAGGGAAGAGACCCAGTACTTC.

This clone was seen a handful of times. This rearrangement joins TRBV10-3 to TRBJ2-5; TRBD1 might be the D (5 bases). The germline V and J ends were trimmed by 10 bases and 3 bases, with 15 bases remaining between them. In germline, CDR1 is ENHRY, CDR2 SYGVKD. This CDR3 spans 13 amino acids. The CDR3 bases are TGTGCCACCCTCCCCCCGACAGAAGAGACCCAGTACTTC. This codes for CATLPPTEETQYF.

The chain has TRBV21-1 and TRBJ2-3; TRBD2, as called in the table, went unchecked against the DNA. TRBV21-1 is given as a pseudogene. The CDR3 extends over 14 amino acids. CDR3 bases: TGTGCCAGCAGTCCACGGGGGGGCACAGATACGCAGTATTTT. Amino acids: CASSPRGGTDTQYF.

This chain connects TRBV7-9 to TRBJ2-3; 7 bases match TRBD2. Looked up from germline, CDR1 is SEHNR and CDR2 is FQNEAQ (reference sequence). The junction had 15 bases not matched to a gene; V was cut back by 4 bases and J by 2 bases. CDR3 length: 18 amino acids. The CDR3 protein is CASSSIRLAKTTTDTQYF. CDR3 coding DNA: TGTGCCAGCAGCTCAATCCGACTAGCCAAGACTACCACAGATACGCAGTATTTT.

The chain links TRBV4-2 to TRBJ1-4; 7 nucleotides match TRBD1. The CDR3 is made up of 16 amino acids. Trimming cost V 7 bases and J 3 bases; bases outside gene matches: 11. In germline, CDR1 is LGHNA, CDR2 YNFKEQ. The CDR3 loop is CASTAHRGQSNEKLFF. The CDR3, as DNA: TGTGCCAGCACCGCACACCGGGGACAGTCTAATGAAAAACTGTTTTTT.

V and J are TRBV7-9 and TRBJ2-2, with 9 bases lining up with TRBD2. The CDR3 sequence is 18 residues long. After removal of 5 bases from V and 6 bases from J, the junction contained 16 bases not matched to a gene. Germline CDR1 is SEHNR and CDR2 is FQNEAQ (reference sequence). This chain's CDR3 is CASSPTDVAGALAGELFF. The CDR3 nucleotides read TGTGCCAGCAGCCCGACGGATGTAGCGGGGGCTCTGGCCGGGGAGCTGTTTTTT.

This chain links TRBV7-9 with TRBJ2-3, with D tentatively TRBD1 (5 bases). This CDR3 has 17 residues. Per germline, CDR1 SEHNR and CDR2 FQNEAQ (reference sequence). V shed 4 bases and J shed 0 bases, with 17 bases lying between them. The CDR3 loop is CASSYPTQTASTDTQYF. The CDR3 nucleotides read TGTGCCAGCAGCTACCCGACTCAGACAGCTAGCACAGATACGCAGTATTTT.

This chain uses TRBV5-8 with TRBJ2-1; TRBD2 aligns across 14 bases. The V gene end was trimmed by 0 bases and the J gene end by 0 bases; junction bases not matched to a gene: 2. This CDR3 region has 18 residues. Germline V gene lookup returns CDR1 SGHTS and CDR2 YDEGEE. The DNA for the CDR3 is TGTGCCAGCAGCTTGGGACTAGCGGGAGGGCTCTCCTACAATGAGCAGTTCTTC. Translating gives CASSLGLAGGLSYNEQFF.

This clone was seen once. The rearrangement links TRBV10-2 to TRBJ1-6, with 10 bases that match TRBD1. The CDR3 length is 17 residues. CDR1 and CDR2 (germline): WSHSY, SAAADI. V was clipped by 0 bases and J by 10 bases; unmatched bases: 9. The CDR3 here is CASSESFPGTGVSPLHF. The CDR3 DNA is TGCGCCAGCAGTGAGTCCTTCCCCGGGACAGGGGTATCACCCCTCCACTTT.

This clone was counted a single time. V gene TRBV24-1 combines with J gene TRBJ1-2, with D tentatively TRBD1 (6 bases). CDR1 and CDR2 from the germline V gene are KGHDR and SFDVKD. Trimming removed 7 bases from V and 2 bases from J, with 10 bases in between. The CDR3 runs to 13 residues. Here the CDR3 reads CATSDTGNYGYTF. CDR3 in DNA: TGTGCCACCAGCGACACAGGGAACTATGGCTACACCTTC.

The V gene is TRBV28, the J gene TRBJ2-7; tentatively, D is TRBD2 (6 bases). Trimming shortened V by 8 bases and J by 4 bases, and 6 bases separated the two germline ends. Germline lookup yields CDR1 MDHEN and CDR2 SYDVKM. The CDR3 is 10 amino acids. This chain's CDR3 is CASGTYEQYF. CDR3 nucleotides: TGTGCCAGCGGGACTTACGAGCAGTACTTC.

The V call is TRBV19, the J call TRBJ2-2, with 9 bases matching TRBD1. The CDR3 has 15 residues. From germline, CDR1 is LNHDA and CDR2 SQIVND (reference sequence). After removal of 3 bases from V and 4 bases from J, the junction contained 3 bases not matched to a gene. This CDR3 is CASSIMTGGTGELFF. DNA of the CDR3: TGTGCCAGTAGTATCATGACAGGGGGCACCGGGGAGCTGTTTTTT. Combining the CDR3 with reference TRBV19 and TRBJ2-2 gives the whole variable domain DGGITQSPKYLFRKEGQNVTLSCEQNLNHDAMYWYRQDPGQGLRLIYYSQIVNDFQKGDIAEGYSVSREKKESFPLTVTSAQKNPTAFYLCASSIMTGGTGELFFGEGSRLTVL.

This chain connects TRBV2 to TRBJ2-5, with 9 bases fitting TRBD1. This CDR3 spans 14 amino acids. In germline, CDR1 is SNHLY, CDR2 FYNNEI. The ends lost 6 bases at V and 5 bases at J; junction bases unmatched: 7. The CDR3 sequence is CASRAGQGLETQYF. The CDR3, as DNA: TGTGCCAGCAGGGCGGGACAGGGTTTGGAGACCCAGTACTTC.

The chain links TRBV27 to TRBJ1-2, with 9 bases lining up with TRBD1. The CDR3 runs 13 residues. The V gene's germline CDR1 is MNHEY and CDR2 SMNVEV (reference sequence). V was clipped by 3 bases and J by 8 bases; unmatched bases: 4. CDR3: CASSLDRGVGYTF. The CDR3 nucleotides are TGTGCCAGCAGTTTGGACAGGGGTGTCGGCTACACCTTC.

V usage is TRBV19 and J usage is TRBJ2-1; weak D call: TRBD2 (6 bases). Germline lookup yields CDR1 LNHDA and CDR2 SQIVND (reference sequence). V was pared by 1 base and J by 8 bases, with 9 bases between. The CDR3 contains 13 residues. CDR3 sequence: CASSIGGGDEQFF. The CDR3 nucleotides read TGTGCCAGTAGTATAGGGGGAGGCGATGAGCAGTTCTTC.

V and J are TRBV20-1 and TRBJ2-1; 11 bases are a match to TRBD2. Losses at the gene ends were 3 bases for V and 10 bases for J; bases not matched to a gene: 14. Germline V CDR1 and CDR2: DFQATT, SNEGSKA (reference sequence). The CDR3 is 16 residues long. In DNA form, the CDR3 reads TGCAGTGCTAGTAGAACTAGCGGGGGTCAAAAAGTGGAGCAGTTCTTC. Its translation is CSASRTSGGQKVEQFF.